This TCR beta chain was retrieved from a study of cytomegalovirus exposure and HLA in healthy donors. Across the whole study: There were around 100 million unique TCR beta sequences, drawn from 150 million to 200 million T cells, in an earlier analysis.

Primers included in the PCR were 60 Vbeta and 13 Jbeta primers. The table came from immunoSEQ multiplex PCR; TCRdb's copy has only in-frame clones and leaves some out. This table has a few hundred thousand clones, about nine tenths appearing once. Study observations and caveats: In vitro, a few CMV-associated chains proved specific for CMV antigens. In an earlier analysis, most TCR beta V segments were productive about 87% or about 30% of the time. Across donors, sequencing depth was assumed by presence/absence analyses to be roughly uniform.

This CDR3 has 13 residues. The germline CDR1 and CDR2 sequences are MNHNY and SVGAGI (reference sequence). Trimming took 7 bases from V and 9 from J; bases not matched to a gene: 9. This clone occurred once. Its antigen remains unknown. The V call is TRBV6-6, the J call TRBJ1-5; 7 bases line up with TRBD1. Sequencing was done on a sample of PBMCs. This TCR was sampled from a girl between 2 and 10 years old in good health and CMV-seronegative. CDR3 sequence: CASTVTGVGPQHF. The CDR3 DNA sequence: TGTGCCAGCACCGTTACAGGGGTCGGGCCCCAGCATTTT.